This T cell receptor (beta chain) was captured by sequencing in a study of T cell repertoires in cytomegalovirus infection. About the study: Indications came from public TCR beta signatures; they pointed to CMV infection and to a matching HLA type. Whole-study results and caveats: HLA-C-restricted CMV-specific TCR beta clonotypes were dominant in the ex vivo response. Carriers of CMV plus the relevant HLA were identified by cumulative public TCR beta family frequency.

Each CDR3 protein is one row after TCRdb ran MiXCR on the reads. The table includes about 300,000 distinct CDR3 sequences, about 8.8% detected once. This clonotype was recorded at least ten times. The antigen remains undetermined. Germline and junction disagree at one end, which may indicate a read error. The CDR3 runs 13 residues. Germline values: CDR1 SGHTA, CDR2 FQGNSA. The chain employs TRBV7-2 and TRBJ2-5, with D perhaps assigned TRBD1 or TRBD2 (6 bases each). This clonotype originated in a human donor in good health (CMV status not recorded). Some clones in this sample may be carry-over from other donors' samples. Source material: PBMCs. DNA of the CDR3: TGTGCCAGCAGCCTAGGGGGAGGCCCGGACCGGGACTTC. The encoded protein is CASSLGGGPDRDF.